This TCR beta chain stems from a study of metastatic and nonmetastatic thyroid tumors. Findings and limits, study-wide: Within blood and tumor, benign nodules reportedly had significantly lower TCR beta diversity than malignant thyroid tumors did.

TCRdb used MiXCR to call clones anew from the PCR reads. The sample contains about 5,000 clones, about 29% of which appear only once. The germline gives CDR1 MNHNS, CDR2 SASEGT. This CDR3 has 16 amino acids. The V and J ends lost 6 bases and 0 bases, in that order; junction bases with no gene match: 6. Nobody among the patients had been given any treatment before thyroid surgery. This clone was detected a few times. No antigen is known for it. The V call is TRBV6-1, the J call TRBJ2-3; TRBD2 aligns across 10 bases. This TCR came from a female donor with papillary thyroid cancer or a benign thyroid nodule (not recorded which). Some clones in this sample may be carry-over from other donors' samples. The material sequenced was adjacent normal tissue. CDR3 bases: TGTGCCAGCAGGCTGACTAGCGGGTTTAGCACAGATACGCAGTATTTT. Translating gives CASRLTSGFSTDTQYF.